What follows is one T cell receptor beta chain and its context. Its matching antigen is unknown. The data originate from a study of cytomegalovirus exposure and HLA in healthy donors. Study-wide points: The authors later found TCR association rates varying by HLA locus, with DRB1 most and HLA-C fewest. Clonal expansion, a later analysis showed, was greater in HLA-associated TCR beta chains than in equally common others. TCR beta sequences reportedly predicted the HLA-A and HLA-B alleles of most subjects accurately.

Primers: 60 Vbeta forward and 13 Jbeta reverse. Original methodology: Counted up in a later analysis, unique TCR beta chains came to some 80 million, with around 11 million shared. Generated by immunoSEQ multiplex PCR, the TCRdb table keeps only in-frame clones and is missing some. That table gives V, J and clone size, and the DNA gave D and trimming. The sample comprises about 180,000 clones, approximately 80% of which are singletons, and 1.1% to 1.5% rests with the top ten. The CDR3 has 15 residues. Losses at the gene ends were 4 bases for V and 2 bases for J; bases not matched to a gene: 6. CDR1 is MGHRA, CDR2 YSYEKL, per germline.

Material: PBMCs. The receptor comes from a girl between 5 and 17 years old in good health and CMV-seropositive. This chain joins TRBV4-1 and TRBJ2-7, with 9 bases fitting TRBD2. The CDR3 sequence is CASSPQAGGAYEQYF. CDR3 nucleotide sequence: TGCGCCAGCAGCCCCCAAGCGGGAGGAGCCTACGAGCAGTACTTC.